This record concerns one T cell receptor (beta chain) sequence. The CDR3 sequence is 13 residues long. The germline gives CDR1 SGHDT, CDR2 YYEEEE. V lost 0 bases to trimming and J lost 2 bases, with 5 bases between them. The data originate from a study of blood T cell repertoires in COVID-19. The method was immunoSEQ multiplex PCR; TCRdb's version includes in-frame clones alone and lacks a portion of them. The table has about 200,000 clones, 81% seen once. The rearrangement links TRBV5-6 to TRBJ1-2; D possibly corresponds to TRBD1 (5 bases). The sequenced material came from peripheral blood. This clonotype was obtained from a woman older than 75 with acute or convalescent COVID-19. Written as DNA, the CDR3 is TGTGCCAGCAGCTTGGACAGGAACTATGGCTACACCTTC. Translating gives CASSLDRNYGYTF. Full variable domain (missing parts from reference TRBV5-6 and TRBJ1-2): DAGVTQSPTHLIKTRGQQVTLRCSPKSGHDTVSWYQQALGQGPQFIFQYYEEEERQRGNFPDRFSGHQFPNYSSELNVNALLLGDSALYLCASSLDRNYGYTFGSGTRLTVV.